This entry lists 10 T cell receptor beta chains sequenced from one sample in a study of CD8 T cells in ankylosing spondylitis. These receptors' targets are unknown. Regarding the study as a whole: There was a TCR beta motif, made of eight highly homologous variants, that appeared characteristic of ankylosing spondylitis blood.

MiXCR was run by TCRdb on the 5' RACE reads, yielding one entry per CDR3 protein. This sample has 800,000 to 900,000 distinct CDR3 sequences, with 12% found just once. Sequenced input: blood, either unsorted or a sorted T cell fraction (not recorded which). These receptor sequences come from a male donor with ankylosing spondylitis.

V gene TRBV30 combines with J gene TRBJ2-5, with D unresolved. Germline V lookup: CDR1 GTSNPN, CDR2 SVGIG (reference sequence). The ends were cut back, 3 bases at V and 5 bases at J, with 13 bases in the middle. There are 13 residues in the CDR3. In DNA form, the CDR3 reads TGTGCCTGGAGAGGGCAGGACGGGGAGACCCAGTACTTC. Translating gives CAWRGQDGETQYF.

This clonotype was recorded a few times. The chain uses TRBV12-3 or TRBV12-4 and TRBJ1-2, with 7 bases identical to TRBD1. The CDR3 runs 15 residues. After removal of 6 bases from V and 5 bases from J, the junction contained 12 bases not matched to a gene. CDR3 sequence: CASSPNLTGRYGYTF. DNA of the CDR3: TGTGCCAGCAGCCCAAACTTGACAGGGAGGTATGGCTACACCTTC.

This clonotype was found many times. The chain joins TRBV5-1 to TRBJ2-7, with D maybe TRBD2 (5 bases). Germline V gives CDR1 SGHRS, CDR2 YFSETQ. Trimming took off 0 bases at V and 5 bases at J, with 12 bases between the two ends. The CDR3 covers 14 residues. This CDR3 reads CASSLEGGTHEQYF. The CDR3 coding sequence is TGCGCCAGCAGCTTGGAAGGAGGAACCCACGAGCAGTACTTC.

The sample holds many counts of this clonotype. The V and J genes are TRBV4-3 and TRBJ2-7; possibly TRBD1 or TRBD2 for D (6 bases each). The CDR3 consists of 15 residues. Germline CDR1 and CDR2: LGHNA and YSLEER. Trimming cost V 1 base and J 3 bases, with 13 bases left between them. CDR3 sequence reads: CASSQVLQGGYEQYF. CDR3 in DNA: TGCGCCAGCAGCCAAGTGTTACAGGGAGGCTACGAGCAGTACTTC.

The chain is built from TRBV20-1 and TRBJ1-5, with a weak D call TRBD1 (5 bases). Germline loops: CDR1 DFQATT, CDR2 SNEGSKA (reference sequence). The CDR3 spans 15 residues. V dropped 6 bases and J dropped 6 bases, with 21 bases sitting between them. The DNA for the CDR3 is TGCAGTGCCTCCGGCGGGGGTGTAAACGTTCAGCCCCAGCATTTT. Its translation: CSASGGGVNVQPQHF.

This clonotype was seen more than once but under ten times. The chain's CDR3 is CASSHQGTSGGGITDTQYF. CDR3 in DNA: TGTGCCAGCAGCCACCAAGGGACTAGCGGGGGGGGCATTACAGATACGCAGTATTTT. This chain uses TRBV4-2 with TRBJ2-3; TRBD2 matches at 16 bases. The junction had 9 bases not matched to a gene; V was cut back by 3 bases and J by 3 bases. The CDR3 is 19 residues long. CDR1 and CDR2 from the germline V gene are LGHNA and YNFKEQ.

In the case of this clonotype: No conserved phenylalanine or tryptophan ends this CDR3, so it is likely a read error. The chain couples TRBV5-6 to TRBJ2-1, with 9 bases aligning to TRBD2. The CDR3 length is 15 residues. The germline gives CDR1 SGHDT, CDR2 YYEEEE. Unmatched junction bases numbered 7, after V lost 4 bases and J lost 5 bases. CDR3 loop: CASSRGLASNNEQFL. CDR3 DNA: TGTGCCAGCAGCCGAGGACTAGCGTCTAACAATGAGCAGTTCCTC.

J is TRBJ2-6 and V is TRBV5-1; 10 bases are shared with TRBD1. The CDR3 sequence is 19 residues long. Germline V gives CDR1 SGHRS, CDR2 YFSETQ. J was trimmed by 1 base and V by 3 bases; bases with no gene match: 10. The CDR3 here is CASSSWTGGSYSGANVLTF. The DNA for the CDR3 is TGCGCCAGCAGCTCGTGGACAGGGGGAAGCTATTCTGGGGCCAACGTCCTGACTTTC.

Here the CDR3 reads CSAMGPRMVEAFF. CDR3 in DNA: TGCAGTGCTATGGGGCCGAGAATGGTTGAAGCTTTCTTT. V gene TRBV20-1 combines with J gene TRBJ1-1, with D possibly matching TRBD1 (5 bases). V dropped 4 bases and J dropped 7 bases, with 16 bases sitting between them. This CDR3 has 13 amino acids. Germline CDR1 DFQATT, CDR2 SNEGSKA (reference sequence).

The chain carries TRBV27 and TRBJ2-3; 7 positions agree with TRBD1. The CDR3 sequence is 14 residues long. Germline values: CDR1 MNHEY, CDR2 SMNVEV (reference sequence). V was pared by 7 bases and J by 2 bases, with 6 bases of the junction left unmatched. The CDR3 sequence: CASMRDRYTDTQYF. The CDR3 coding sequence is TGTGCCAGCATGAGGGACAGATACACAGATACGCAGTATTTT.